Listed here are 30 T cell receptor beta chains from one sample, sequenced in a study of vaccination effects on CD4 cells after COVID-19. Sequencing followed a ViraFEST assay step that expanded antigen-specific CD4+ T cells with viral peptide pools. At the end of 10 days of culture, CD4+ T cells were isolated. Of the BNT162b2 and mRNA-1273 vaccines, participants received two doses of one or the other. Profiling relied on immunoSEQ multiplex PCR, and the TCRdb table lists in-frame clones only, not all of them. The table includes about 46,000 clones, 65% to 75% detected once. These receptors lack a known antigen. This specimen consisted of CD4+ T cells from PBMCs cultured with HCoV-OC43 spike peptides, obtained after COVID-19 vaccination. The subset denotes: HCoV-OC43 spike overlapping peptide pool stimulation. The receptors derive from a human donor who received a COVID-19 vaccine.

The chain links TRBV10-3 to TRBJ2-5, with 7 bases lining up with TRBD2. The CDR3 consists of 16 residues. V was clipped by 3 bases and J by 5 bases; unmatched bases: 12. The V gene's germline CDR1 is ENHRY and CDR2 SYGVKD. CDR3 residues: CAISDPRLAVRETQYF. In DNA, the CDR3 is TGTGCCATCAGTGACCCTCGGCTAGCGGTCCGCGAGACCCAGTACTTC.

The rearrangement links TRBV19 to TRBJ1-1; TRBD1 might be the D (6 bases). Germline V gene sequence: CDR1 LNHDA, CDR2 SQIVND (reference sequence). This CDR3 has 16 amino acids. Trimming removed 1 base from V and 6 bases from J, with 18 bases in between. CDR3 sequence (DNA): TGTGCCAGTAGTATAGGGGGGCTTAGGGGCGAACCTGAAGCTTTCTTT. This sequence encodes CASSIGGLRGEPEAFF. The full variable domain, completed using reference TRBV19 and TRBJ1-1, is DGGITQSPKYLFRKEGQNVTLSCEQNLNHDAMYWYRQDPGQGLRLIYYSQIVNDFQKGDIAEGYSVSREKKESFPLTVTSAQKNPTAFYLCASSIGGLRGEPEAFFGQGTRLTVV.

The J gene is TRBJ2-2, the V gene TRBV9; D possibly corresponds to TRBD1 (6 bases). CDR1 is SGDLS and CDR2 is YYNGEE in the germline V gene. The CDR3 covers 15 residues. V dropped 4 bases and J dropped 4 bases, with 14 bases sitting between them. CDR3 amino acids: CASSFTGFATGELFF. Here the CDR3 DNA reads TGTGCCAGCAGCTTCACAGGGTTTGCCACCGGGGAGCTGTTTTTT.

J is TRBJ1-1 and V is TRBV4-2; a weak D match, TRBD1 (6 bases). This CDR3 contains 15 residues. CDR1 and CDR2 (germline): LGHNA, YNFKEQ. The V and J ends lost 0 bases and 6 bases respectively, with 14 bases between them. The CDR3 is CASSQDQGRGPEAFF. Written as DNA, the CDR3 is TGTGCCAGCAGCCAAGACCAGGGGAGGGGCCCTGAAGCTTTCTTT.

This sequence joins TRBV19 and TRBJ1-5, with D possibly matching TRBD1 (5 bases). This CDR3 region has 14 residues. Between the trimmed V and J ends, which lost 6 bases and 7 bases, there was a span of 16 bases. CDR1 LNHDA and CDR2 SQIVND come from the germline V gene (reference sequence). The CDR3 sequence: CASSSGTANQPQHF. The CDR3, as DNA: TGTGCCAGTAGCTCCGGGACCGCGAACCAGCCCCAGCATTTT.

The chain employs TRBV7-6 and TRBJ2-5; D could derive from TRBD1 or TRBD2 (5 bases each). The CDR3 is 19 residues long. V was cut by 6 bases and J by 2 bases, with 28 bases left in between. CDR1 is SGHVS and CDR2 is FNYEAQ in the germline V gene. In nucleotides, the CDR3 is TGTGCCAGCAGTCATACCCTGAGGGGCACTCGGACCCAACAAGAGACCCAGTACTTC. It yields the protein CASSHTLRGTRTQQETQYF. Supplemented by reference TRBV7-6 and TRBJ2-5, the full variable domain reads GAGVSQSPRYKVTKRGQDVALRCDPISGHVSLYWYRQALGQGPEFLTYFNYEAQQDKSGLPNDRFSAERPEGSISTLTIQRTEQRDSAMYRCASSHTLRGTRTQQETQYFGPGTRLLVL.

This chain connects TRBV3-1 (or the pseudogene TRBV3-2) to TRBJ2-5, with 10 bases aligning to TRBD2. The CDR3 loop spans 15 amino acids. J was trimmed by 5 bases and V by 5 bases; bases with no gene match: 8. The germline V gene encodes CDR1 LGHDT and CDR2 YNNKEL (reference sequence). The chain's CDR3 is CASSARLAGRETQYF. CDR3 nucleotide sequence: TGTGCCAGCAGCGCAAGACTAGCGGGCCGGGAGACCCAGTACTTC.

This chain joins TRBV6-5 and TRBJ2-7, with 11 bases matching TRBD2. V gave up 2 bases and J gave up 2 bases; unmatched junction bases: 2. CDR1 and CDR2 from the germline V gene are MNHEY and SVGAGI. CDR3 length: 15 amino acids. The CDR3 spells CASSYASGGPYEQYF. The CDR3 coding sequence is TGTGCCAGCAGTTACGCTAGCGGGGGGCCCTACGAGCAGTACTTC.

This sequence joins TRBV11-3 and TRBJ2-1; the D gene is possibly TRBD1 (6 bases). The germline gives CDR1 SGHNT, CDR2 YENEEA. Trimming left V 6 bases short and J 6 bases short, with 12 bases between. CDR3 size: 13 residues. The CDR3 nucleotides read TGTGCCAGCAGTCAGGGGAGCTCCAATGAGCAGTTCTTC. This encodes CASSQGSSNEQFF.

The V call is TRBV10-3, the J call TRBJ2-2, with D possibly being TRBD1 (5 bases). CDR1 is ENHRY and CDR2 is SYGVKD in the germline V gene. The ends were cut back, 7 bases at V and 9 bases at J, with 12 bases in the middle. The CDR3 loop spans 12 amino acids. The CDR3 DNA follows: TGTGCCATCAAGGACATAGCCCGGGAGCTGTTTTTT. Its translation: CAIKDIARELFF.

The chain couples TRBV10-1 to TRBJ2-1; a possible D gene is TRBD2 (7 bases). CDR3 length equals 14 residues. Germline CDR1 reads WNHNN; CDR2 reads SYGVQD (reference sequence). Trimming removed 3 bases from V and 8 bases from J, with 14 bases in between. The CDR3, as DNA: TGCGCCAGCAGTGAAGGGGGGGGAATCGATGAGCAGTTCTTC. Its protein is CASSEGGGIDEQFF.

The chain recombines TRBV19 with TRBJ1-1; tentatively, D is TRBD1 (5 bases). Germline-derived CDR1 and CDR2 are LNHDA and SQIVND (reference sequence). The CDR3 totals 15 residues. The V end lost 5 bases, the J end lost 1 base, and 14 bases lay between the germline ends. The CDR3 DNA reads as TGTGCCAGTAGTCCCGGCAGGGCAGGGAACACTGAAGCTTTCTTT. It translates to CASSPGRAGNTEAFF.

The gene calls are TRBV5-6 and TRBJ2-7, with D perhaps given as TRBD1 or TRBD2 (5 bases each). This CDR3 has 17 amino acids. Trimming cost V 2 bases and J 4 bases, with 22 bases left between them. The germline gives CDR1 SGHDT, CDR2 YYEEEE. CDR3 sequence: CASSFGTLIVKNYEQYF. The CDR3 coding sequence is TGTGCCAGCAGCTTTGGGACCCTAATAGTAAAGAATTACGAGCAGTACTTC.

The rearrangement uses TRBV7-9 and TRBJ1-2; D possibly corresponds to TRBD1 (5 bases). The germline CDR1 and CDR2 sequences are SEHNR and FQNEAQ (reference sequence). This CDR3 is 14 amino acids long. V lost 5 bases and J 5 bases, leaving 15 bases between the germline ends. The CDR3 bases are TGTGCCAGCAGCCCGAGGGGAGGGTCTTATGGCTACACCTTC. Its protein is CASSPRGGSYGYTF.

The chain employs TRBV18 and TRBJ1-2; possibly TRBD1 for D (5 bases). CDR1 is KGHSH, CDR2 LQKENI, per germline. The CDR3 is made up of 14 amino acids. The V end lost 0 bases, the J end lost 5 bases, and 10 bases lay between the germline ends. CDR3 sequence: CASSPPEGWYGYTF. The DNA of the CDR3 is TGTGCCAGCTCACCACCGGAGGGGTGGTATGGCTACACCTTC. Together with reference TRBV18 and TRBJ1-2, the CDR3 gives the full variable domain: NAGVMQNPRHLVRRRGQEARLRCSPMKGHSHVYWYRQLPEEGLKFMVYLQKENIIDESGMPKERFSAEFPKEGPSILRIQQVVRGDSAAYFCASSPPEGWYGYTFGSGTRLTVV.

The genes are TRBV9 and TRBJ2-5, with D unclear. Trimming took off 0 bases at V and 4 bases at J, with 13 bases between the two ends. The CDR3 loop spans 15 amino acids. From germline, CDR1 is SGDLS and CDR2 YYNGEE. The CDR3 is CASSVGGTWGETQYF. Here the CDR3 DNA reads TGTGCCAGCAGCGTAGGGGGAACTTGGGGAGAGACCCAGTACTTC.

The chain links TRBV9 to TRBJ2-7, with 8 bases identical to TRBD2. Germline lookup yields CDR1 SGDLS and CDR2 YYNGEE. The CDR3 is made up of 15 amino acids. The V segment lost 3 bases and the J segment 2 bases; nucleotides outside the gene matches: 7. The CDR3 region has the DNA TGTGCCAGCAGCGGACAAGCGGGAGTCCCCTACGAGCAGTACTTC. Its translation: CASSGQAGVPYEQYF.

The V gene is TRBV2, the J gene TRBJ2-3, with 7 nucleotides matching TRBD2. Trimming at V came to 3 bases and at J to 0 bases, leaving 9 bases not matched to a gene. CDR3 size: 17 residues. Germline V gene data show CDR1 as SNHLY and CDR2 as FYNNEI. The CDR3 loop reads CASSDRMGSGSTDTQYF. CDR3 coding DNA: TGTGCCAGCAGTGATAGGATGGGTAGCGGGAGCACAGATACGCAGTATTTT.

This chain uses TRBV5-1 with TRBJ1-1; D is ambiguous. Trimming removed 0 bases at V and 4 bases at J, with 13 bases between. The V gene's germline CDR1 is SGHRS and CDR2 YFSETQ. The CDR3 has 15 amino acids. The CDR3 DNA reads as TGCGCCAGCAGCTTGGATCGGGTTTGGTCCACTGAAGCTTTCTTT. Protein: CASSLDRVWSTEAFF.

The chain recombines TRBV5-4 with TRBJ2-3, with unresolved D. Trimming stripped 4 bases from V and 2 bases from J, with 5 bases between. Germline values: CDR1 SGHNT, CDR2 YYREEE (reference sequence). The CDR3 contains 12 residues. The CDR3 spells CASSKHTDTQYF. The CDR3, as DNA: TGTGCCAGCAGCAAACACACAGATACGCAGTATTTT.

This clone was found a few times. The chain uses TRBV18 and TRBJ1-3, with 10 bases matching TRBD1. J gave up 4 bases and V 3 bases, and 6 bases lay outside the gene matches. Germline V gene data show CDR1 as KGHSH and CDR2 as LQKENI. The CDR3 sequence is 16 residues long. CDR3 amino acids: CASSPSTGGSGNTIYF. CDR3 sequence (DNA): TGTGCCAGCTCACCGTCGACAGGGGGCTCAGGAAACACCATATATTTT.

This chain joins TRBV4-1 and TRBJ2-1; 9 bases are a match to TRBD2. From germline, CDR1 is MGHRA and CDR2 YSYEKL. CDR3 length: 17 amino acids. Trimming took 2 bases from V and 4 from J; bases not matched to a gene: 9. The CDR3 protein is CASSQYDSGGYYNEQFF. CDR3 nucleotide sequence: TGCGCCAGCAGCCAATACGACAGCGGGGGGTATTACAATGAGCAGTTCTTC.

In this sample, this clone turned up a few times. This chain joins TRBV2 and TRBJ2-1; D is unresolved. V was trimmed by 5 bases and J by 7 bases, leaving 6 bases between them. CDR1 SNHLY and CDR2 FYNNEI come from the germline V gene. The CDR3 is 11 residues long. The CDR3, as DNA: TGTGCCAGCAGTTTAGGGAATGAGCAGTTCTTC. It encodes CASSLGNEQFF.

The chain has TRBV19 and TRBJ1-4; a possible D gene is TRBD1 (6 bases). Germline assignment: CDR1 LNHDA and CDR2 SQIVND (reference sequence). The ends were cut back, 4 bases at V and 0 bases at J, with 15 bases in the middle. The CDR3 totals 17 residues. The CDR3 spells CASSKYRAPATNEKLFF. In DNA, the CDR3 is TGTGCCAGTAGTAAATACAGGGCCCCTGCAACTAATGAAAAACTGTTTTTT.

The V and J genes are TRBV6-1 and TRBJ2-3; D possibly corresponds to TRBD1 (6 bases). The CDR3 contains 15 residues. V was trimmed by 2 bases and J by 6 bases, leaving 15 bases between them. Germline V lookup: CDR1 MNHNS, CDR2 SASEGT. The CDR3 nucleotides read TGTGCCAGCAGTGAATGGGACAAAGCTGGGGATACGCAGTATTTT. Residues: CASSEWDKAGDTQYF.

V gene TRBV10-3 combines with J gene TRBJ2-2; 10 bases are a match to TRBD2. The CDR3 is made up of 18 amino acids. V lost 5 bases and J lost 2; bases outside the gene matches: 11. CDR1 is ENHRY and CDR2 is SYGVKD in the germline V gene. CDR3 nucleotides: TGTGCCATCAGTAGCCTCGTAGCGGGAGGACTAAACACCGGGGAGCTGTTTTTT. Its translation: CAISSLVAGGLNTGELFF.

This chain joins TRBV5-1 and TRBJ1-3; 7 nucleotides line up with TRBD1. From germline, CDR1 is SGHRS and CDR2 YFSETQ. This CDR3 has 17 amino acids. V gave up 0 bases and J gave up 0 bases; unmatched junction bases: 6. The chain's CDR3 is CASSLVVGGPSGNTIYF. CDR3 DNA: TGCGCCAGCAGCTTGGTCGTAGGGGGCCCCTCTGGAAACACCATATATTTT.

This clone has only a few counts. The V and J genes are TRBV18 and TRBJ1-1, with 7 bases matching TRBD1. The trim removed 7 bases at V and 1 base at J, leaving 6 bases unmatched. Germline V CDR1 and CDR2: KGHSH, LQKENI. The CDR3 runs 14 residues. Here the CDR3 reads CASFLTGANTEAFF. CDR3 in DNA: TGTGCCAGCTTCCTAACAGGGGCGAACACTGAAGCTTTCTTT.

This clone was recorded a few times. The rearrangement joins TRBV12-3 or TRBV12-4 to TRBJ2-5; D remains ambiguous. V lost 5 bases to trimming and J lost 7 bases, with 11 bases between them. The CDR3 consists of 12 residues. The CDR3: CASSATPWTQYF. The CDR3 DNA reads TGTGCCAGCAGTGCCACCCCATGGACCCAGTACTTC.

This chain uses TRBV16 with TRBJ2-7; 11 bases are shared with TRBD1. The V segment lost 4 bases and the J segment 3 bases; nucleotides outside the gene matches: 11. The V gene's germline CDR1 is KGHSY and CDR2 FQNENV. The CDR3 has 17 amino acids. The CDR3 spells CASSRKDPGQGVYEQYF. DNA for the CDR3: TGTGCCAGCAGCCGAAAAGACCCGGGACAGGGGGTCTACGAGCAGTACTTC.